Presented here are 28 T cell receptor beta chains from one specimen sequenced in a study of blood T cell repertoires in COVID-19. Generated by immunoSEQ multiplex PCR, the TCRdb table keeps only in-frame clones and is missing some. The data show under 250,000 clones, approximately 89% seen once. Specimen: peripheral blood. These TCRs come from an older woman who had recovered from COVID-19.

The rearrangement uses TRBV5-1 and TRBJ2-3; the match to TRBD2 covers 8 bases. The CDR3 runs to 14 residues. V shed 2 bases, J shed 5 bases, and the junction held 4 bases outside the gene matches. Germline loops: CDR1 SGHRS, CDR2 YFSETQ. The CDR3 here is CASSFGLAEDTQYF. The CDR3 coding sequence is TGCGCCAGCAGCTTTGGACTAGCCGAAGATACGCAGTATTTT.

V and J are TRBV4-3 and TRBJ2-7; maybe TRBD1 (5 bases). The germline V gene has CDR1 LGHNA and CDR2 YSLEER. This CDR3 has 17 amino acids. V lost 0 bases and J 1 base, leaving 16 bases between the germline ends. The CDR3: CASSQEPAGLESYEQYF. The CDR3 nucleotides read TGCGCCAGCAGCCAAGAACCGGCAGGGTTGGAGTCCTACGAGCAGTACTTC.

This clone appeared a single time. V usage is TRBV5-1 and J usage is TRBJ2-5; D is unclear. Germline V gene lookup returns CDR1 SGHRS and CDR2 YFSETQ. V lost 4 bases to trimming and J lost 9 bases, with 10 bases between them. This CDR3 has 11 amino acids. In DNA form, the CDR3 reads TGCGCCAGCAGCCTAGACTTGGCCCAGTACTTC. Its protein is CASSLDLAQYF.

This clone was detected only a few times. The rearrangement uses TRBV27 and TRBJ1-2; no definite D call. Trimming left V 2 bases short and J 5 bases short, with 15 bases between. Germline loops: CDR1 MNHEY, CDR2 SMNVEV (reference sequence). The CDR3 is made up of 15 amino acids. The CDR3 loop is CASSLKPGSLYGYTF. In DNA form, the CDR3 reads TGTGCCAGCAGTTTAAAGCCCGGGTCCCTTTATGGCTACACCTTC.

The chain links TRBV11-3 to TRBJ2-3; 8 bases map to TRBD2. The CDR3 loop spans 15 amino acids. V lost 3 bases and J lost 2; bases outside the gene matches: 4. Germline lookup yields CDR1 SGHNT and CDR2 YENEEA. Here the CDR3 DNA reads TGTGCCAGCAGCTTTTCTAGCGGGTACACAGATACGCAGTATTTT. Its translation: CASSFSSGYTDTQYF.

J is TRBJ2-5 and V is TRBV6-4; TRBD1 is a possible D gene (5 bases). Trimming shortened V by 3 bases and J by 2 bases, and 7 bases separated the two germline ends. The CDR3 is 13 amino acids. CDR1 is MRHNA and CDR2 is SNTAGT in the germline V gene. The CDR3: CASSEGLQETQYF. CDR3 coding DNA: TGTGCCAGCAGTGAGGGGCTGCAAGAGACCCAGTACTTC.

The V call is TRBV19, the J call TRBJ1-4; D is perhaps TRBD1 (6 bases). Deletions cut 4 bases from V and 8 bases from J, with 17 bases between. Germline CDR1 reads LNHDA; CDR2 reads SQIVND (reference sequence). CDR3 length equals 15 residues. CDR3 in amino acids: CASSTPRAGVEKLFF. The CDR3 DNA sequence: TGTGCCAGTAGTACCCCTCGGGCAGGGGTGGAAAAACTGTTTTTT.

V is TRBV7-2 and J is TRBJ2-5; 7 bases are a match to TRBD2. Trimming removed 3 bases from V and 1 base from J; junction bases left unmatched: 2. The CDR3 has 14 residues. Germline CDR1 reads SGHTA; CDR2 reads FQGNSA. The CDR3 sequence is CASSFQRGQETQYF. CDR3 bases: TGTGCCAGCAGCTTCCAGCGGGGCCAAGAGACCCAGTACTTC. The full variable domain, its missing parts supplied by reference TRBV7-2 and TRBJ2-5, is GAGVSQSPSNKVTEKGKDVELRCDPISGHTALYWYRQSLGQGLEFLIYFQGNSAPDKSGLPSDRFSAERTGGSVSTLTIQRTQQEDSAVYLCASSFQRGQETQYFGPGTRLLVL.

The rearrangement joins TRBV5-6 to TRBJ2-7, with 7 bases that match TRBD1. The germline V gene encodes CDR1 SGHDT and CDR2 YYEEEE. Germline trimming cut 0 bases from V and 6 bases from J; bases unmatched to any gene: 3. The CDR3 is 13 amino acids. In DNA, the CDR3 is TGTGCCAGCAGCTTGGGACAGGGCCGCGAGCAGTACTTC. Translating gives CASSLGQGREQYF.

This clone has just one count. The chain carries TRBV18 and TRBJ2-7; 7 nucleotides agree with TRBD1. The CDR3 covers 15 residues. J lost 0 bases, V lost 3 bases, and 5 bases had no gene match. Germline V gene lookup returns CDR1 KGHSH and CDR2 LQKENI. CDR3 nucleotides: TGTGCCAGCTCACCCCGTAGGGACAGCTCCTACGAGCAGTACTTC. It codes for CASSPRRDSSYEQYF.

This clone was seen only once. The rearrangement uses TRBV9 and TRBJ1-5; 8 nucleotides line up with TRBD1. J lost 1 base, V lost 4 bases, and 4 bases had no gene match. This CDR3 has 15 residues. The germline CDR1 and CDR2 sequences are SGDLS and YYNGEE. CDR3 amino acids: CASSPTGDSNQPQHF. CDR3 DNA: TGTGCCAGCAGCCCGACAGGGGACAGCAATCAGCCCCAGCATTTT.

This clone was seen just once. The chain has TRBV2 and TRBJ1-2; 8 bases map to TRBD1. J was trimmed by 3 bases and V by 3 bases; bases with no gene match: 3. Germline values: CDR1 SNHLY, CDR2 FYNNEI. The CDR3 covers 14 residues. CDR3 nucleotides: TGTGCCAGCAGTGAGCAGGGGGCTGACTATGGCTACACCTTC. Its protein product is CASSEQGADYGYTF.

V and J are TRBV5-1 and TRBJ2-1, with D unresolved. This CDR3 comprises 13 residues. The V gene's germline CDR1 is SGHRS and CDR2 YFSETQ. V lost 0 bases to trimming and J lost 6 bases, with 7 bases between them. CDR3 sequence: CASSLATPNEQFF. CDR3 coding DNA: TGCGCCAGCAGCTTGGCGACTCCCAATGAGCAGTTCTTC.

The genes are TRBV28 and TRBJ1-6; 9 bases fit TRBD1. Germline CDR1 and CDR2: MDHEN and SYDVKM. With V trimmed by 6 bases and J by 11 bases, 8 bases remained unmatched. This CDR3 contains 14 residues. The CDR3 protein is CASSSQGALPPLHF. The DNA of the CDR3 is TGTGCCAGCAGCTCACAGGGGGCGTTACCACCCCTCCACTTT.

This clone was seen more than once but under ten times. This chain links TRBV5-1 with TRBJ2-7; D is possibly TRBD1 (6 bases). Per the germline V gene, CDR1 is SGHRS and CDR2 is YFSETQ. CDR3 size: 14 residues. V was clipped by 0 bases and J by 3 bases, with 10 bases between them. In DNA, the CDR3 is TGCGCCAGCAGCTTGGACACAGGGCTCTACGAGCAGTACTTC. Residues: CASSLDTGLYEQYF.

The chain links TRBV7-3 to TRBJ2-2; 7 bases align to TRBD1. In germline, CDR1 is SGHTA, CDR2 FQGTGA. The length of the CDR3 is 16 residues. The ends lost 4 bases at V and 5 bases at J; junction bases unmatched: 10. DNA for the CDR3: TGTGCCAGCAGCTCTGTTTCCGGGACAGAGACCGGGGAGCTGTTTTTT. It encodes CASSSVSGTETGELFF.

CDR3 DNA sequence: TGTGCCAGCAGGGGGACAGATCAAACCCATTCACCCCTCCACTTT. Protein: CASRGTDQTHSPLHF. The chain links TRBV2 to TRBJ1-6; 7 bases match TRBD1. The germline CDR1 and CDR2 sequences are SNHLY and FYNNEI. The V segment lost 6 bases and the J segment 8 bases; nucleotides outside the gene matches: 10. The CDR3 is 15 residues long.

The chain employs TRBV3-1 (or the pseudogene TRBV3-2) and TRBJ1-3, with no clear D. The CDR3 has 14 amino acids. Germline V lookup: CDR1 LGHDT, CDR2 YNNKEL (reference sequence). Trimming pared 1 base from V and 4 bases from J, leaving 8 bases between. The CDR3 nucleotides read TGTGCCAGCAGCCAAGGGCTTCAGGGAAACACCATATATTTT. This codes for CASSQGLQGNTIYF.

The chain has TRBV27 and TRBJ1-2, with D unclear. V was cut by 3 bases and J by 9 bases, with 14 bases left in between. The CDR3 is 13 amino acids. Germline CDR1 MNHEY, CDR2 SMNVEV (reference sequence). The CDR3 region has the DNA TGTGCCAGCAGTTTTTCTACGGGGATTAGCTACACCTTC. Amino acid sequence: CASSFSTGISYTF.

V gene TRBV7-9 combines with J gene TRBJ1-6; no reliable D call. V lost 3 bases and J lost 6, with 9 bases in between. Germline V gives CDR1 SEHNR, CDR2 FQNEAQ (reference sequence). The CDR3 extends over 14 amino acids. In DNA, the CDR3 is TGTGCCAGCAGCTTCCGTGGGCTTAATTCACCCCTCCACTTT. Translated: CASSFRGLNSPLHF.

The CDR3 DNA is TGCGCCAGCAGTCGACAGGGGATGAACACTGAAGCTTTCTTT. Its translation is CASSRQGMNTEAFF. The chain uses TRBV5-1 and TRBJ1-1, with TRBD1 identical over 8 bases. Germline lookup yields CDR1 SGHRS and CDR2 YFSETQ. The CDR3 is made up of 14 amino acids. J gave up 0 bases and V 5 bases, and 3 bases lay outside the gene matches.

V gene TRBV11-3 combines with J gene TRBJ2-3; TRBD1 matches at 9 bases. Germline V gene lookup returns CDR1 SGHNT and CDR2 YENEEA. V was clipped by 5 bases and J by 1 base; unmatched bases: 7. CDR3 length: 16 amino acids. CDR3: CASSKRDRAGTDTQYF. CDR3 coding DNA: TGTGCCAGCAGCAAACGGGACAGGGCCGGCACAGATACGCAGTATTTT.

The J gene is TRBJ1-6, the V gene TRBV6-5, with no clear D. V was clipped by 6 bases and J by 5 bases, with 11 bases between them. The CDR3 covers 14 residues. From germline, CDR1 is MNHEY and CDR2 SVGAGI. The CDR3 protein is CASRGRYDNSPLHF. The DNA of the CDR3 is TGTGCCAGCAGGGGCAGATATGATAATTCACCCCTCCACTTT.

The rearrangement links TRBV27 to TRBJ1-1; 10 nucleotides line up with TRBD1. The junction had 7 bases not matched to a gene; V was cut back by 6 bases and J by 3 bases. Germline V CDR1 and CDR2: MNHEY, SMNVEV (reference sequence). The CDR3 consists of 15 residues. CDR3 loop: CASSKGTGVYTEAFF. In DNA, the CDR3 is TGTGCCAGCAGCAAAGGGACAGGGGTGTACACTGAAGCTTTCTTT.

The chain uses TRBV28 and TRBJ1-2; perhaps TRBD1 as D (6 bases). CDR1 is MDHEN and CDR2 is SYDVKM in the germline V gene. V was cut by 6 bases and J by 5 bases, with 13 bases left in between. CDR3 length: 13 residues. The CDR3 loop is CASSPWTEYGYTF. Written as DNA, the CDR3 is TGTGCCAGCAGCCCCTGGACAGAATATGGCTACACCTTC.

The sample holds one count of this clone. The chain is built from TRBV28 and TRBJ2-1, with D unclear. CDR1 MDHEN and CDR2 SYDVKM come from the germline V gene. With 5 bases removed from V and 7 bases from J, the gap between germline ends came to 6 bases. The CDR3 has 11 amino acids. The CDR3 is CASSSRNEQFF. The CDR3 nucleotides are TGTGCCAGCAGTAGTCGGAATGAGCAGTTCTTC.

V gene TRBV6-5 combines with J gene TRBJ2-2; 8 positions agree with TRBD2. The length of the CDR3 is 15 residues. Germline V gene data show CDR1 as MNHEY and CDR2 as SVGAGI. The junction had 2 bases not matched to a gene; V was cut back by 2 bases and J by 3 bases. The CDR3 sequence: CASSYAGGDTGELFF. In DNA, the CDR3 is TGTGCCAGCAGTTACGCGGGGGGCGACACCGGGGAGCTGTTTTTT.

The DNA for the CDR3 is TGCAGCGTTGCGGGACAGGGGTCCACCATATATTTT. It is translated as CSVAGQGSTIYF. This rearrangement joins TRBV29-1 to TRBJ1-3; 10 positions agree with TRBD1. Germline V gene lookup returns CDR1 SQVTM and CDR2 ANQGSEA. After removal of 4 bases from V and 9 bases from J, the junction contained 3 bases not matched to a gene. The CDR3 contains 12 residues.